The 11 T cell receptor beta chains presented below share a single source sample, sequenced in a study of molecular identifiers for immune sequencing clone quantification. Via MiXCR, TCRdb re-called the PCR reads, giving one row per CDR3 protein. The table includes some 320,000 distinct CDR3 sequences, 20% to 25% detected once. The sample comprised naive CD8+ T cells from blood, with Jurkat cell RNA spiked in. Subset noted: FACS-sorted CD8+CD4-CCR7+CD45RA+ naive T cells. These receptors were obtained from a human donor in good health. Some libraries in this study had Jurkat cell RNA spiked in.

The CDR3 sequence: CASVWGGRADTQYF. DNA for the CDR3: TGTGCCAGCGTATGGGGGGGCCGTGCAGATACGCAGTATTTT. The rearrangement joins TRBV12-3 or TRBV12-4 to TRBJ2-3; TRBD2 is a possible D gene (7 bases). There are 14 residues in the CDR3. Deletions cut 8 bases from V and 4 bases from J, with 16 bases between.

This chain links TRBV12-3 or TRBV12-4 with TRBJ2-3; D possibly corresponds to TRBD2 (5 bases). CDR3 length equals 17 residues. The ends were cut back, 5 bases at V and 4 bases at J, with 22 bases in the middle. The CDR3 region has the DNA TGTGCCAGCAGTATTTGGGAGTCCAGTAGCAGCGCAGATACGCAGTATTTT. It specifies CASSIWESSSSADTQYF.

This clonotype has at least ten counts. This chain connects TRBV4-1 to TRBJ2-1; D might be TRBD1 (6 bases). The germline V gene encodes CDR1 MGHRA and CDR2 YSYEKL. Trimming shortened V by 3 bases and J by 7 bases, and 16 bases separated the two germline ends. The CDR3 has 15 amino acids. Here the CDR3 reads CASSQRDTGWNEQFF. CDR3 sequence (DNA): TGCGCCAGCAGCCAGAGGGATACAGGGTGGAATGAGCAGTTCTTC.

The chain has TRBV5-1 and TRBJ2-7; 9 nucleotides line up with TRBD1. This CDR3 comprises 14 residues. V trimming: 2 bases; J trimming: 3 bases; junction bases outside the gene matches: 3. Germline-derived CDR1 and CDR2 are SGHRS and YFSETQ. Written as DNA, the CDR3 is TGCGCCAGCAGCTTACAGGGGGCCGACTACGAGCAGTACTTC. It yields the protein CASSLQGADYEQYF. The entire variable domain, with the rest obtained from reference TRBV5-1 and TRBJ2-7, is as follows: KAGVTQTPRYLIKTRGQQVTLSCSPISGHRSVSWYQQTPGQGLQFLFEYFSETQRNKGNFPGRFSGRQFSNSRSEMNVSTLELGDSALYLCASSLQGADYEQYFGPGTRLTVT.

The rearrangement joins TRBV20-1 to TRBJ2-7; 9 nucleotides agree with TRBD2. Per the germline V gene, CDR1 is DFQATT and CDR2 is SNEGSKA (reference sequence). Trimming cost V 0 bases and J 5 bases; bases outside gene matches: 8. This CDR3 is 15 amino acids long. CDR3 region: CSARELAGGPDEQYF. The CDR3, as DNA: TGCAGTGCTAGAGAACTTGCGGGAGGGCCTGACGAGCAGTACTTC.

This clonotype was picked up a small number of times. CDR3 region: CSASNLAGGRFGTDTQYF. For the CDR3, the DNA is TGCAGTGCTAGTAATCTAGCGGGAGGCCGTTTTGGCACAGATACGCAGTATTTT. The chain couples TRBV20-1 to TRBJ2-3; TRBD2 aligns across 11 bases. There are 18 residues in the CDR3. Per germline, CDR1 DFQATT and CDR2 SNEGSKA (reference sequence). The V segment lost 3 bases and the J segment 1 base; nucleotides outside the gene matches: 12.

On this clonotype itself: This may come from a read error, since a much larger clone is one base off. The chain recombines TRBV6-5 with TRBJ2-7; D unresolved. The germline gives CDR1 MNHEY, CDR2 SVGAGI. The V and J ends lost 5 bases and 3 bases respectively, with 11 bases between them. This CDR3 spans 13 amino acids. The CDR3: CASSVLDDYEQYF. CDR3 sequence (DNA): TGTGCCAGCAGTGTCCTTGATGACTACGAGCAGTACTTC.

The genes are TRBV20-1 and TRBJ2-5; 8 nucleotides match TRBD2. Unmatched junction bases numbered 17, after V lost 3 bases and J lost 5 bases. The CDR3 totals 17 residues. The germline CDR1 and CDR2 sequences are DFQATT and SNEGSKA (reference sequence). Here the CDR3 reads CSARGFGREDFVETQYF. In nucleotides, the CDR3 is TGCAGTGCTAGGGGGTTTGGGCGGGAGGACTTCGTGGAGACCCAGTACTTC.

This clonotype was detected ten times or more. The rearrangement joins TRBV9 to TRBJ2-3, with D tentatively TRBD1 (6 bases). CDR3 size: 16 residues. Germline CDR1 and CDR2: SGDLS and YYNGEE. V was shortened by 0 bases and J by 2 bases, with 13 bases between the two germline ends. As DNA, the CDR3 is TGTGCCAGCAGCGTAGCTGGCAGGGGCCACACAGATACGCAGTATTTT. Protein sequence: CASSVAGRGHTDTQYF.

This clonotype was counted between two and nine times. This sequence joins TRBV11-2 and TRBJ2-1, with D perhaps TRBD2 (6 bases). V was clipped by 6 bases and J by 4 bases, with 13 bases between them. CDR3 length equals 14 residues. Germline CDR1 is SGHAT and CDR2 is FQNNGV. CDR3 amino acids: CASRKPSEYNEQFF. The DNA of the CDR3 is TGTGCCAGCAGGAAACCTAGCGAGTACAATGAGCAGTTCTTC.

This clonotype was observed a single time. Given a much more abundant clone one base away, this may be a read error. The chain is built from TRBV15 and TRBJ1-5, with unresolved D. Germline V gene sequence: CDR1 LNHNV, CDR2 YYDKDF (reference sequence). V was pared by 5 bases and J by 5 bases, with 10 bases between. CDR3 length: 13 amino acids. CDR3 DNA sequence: TGTGCCACCAGCTACTCCGGGGATCAGCCCCAGCATTTT. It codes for CATSYSGDQPQHF.